These 8 T cell receptor beta chains originate from one sample sequenced in a study of PD-1 blockade in classical Hodgkin lymphoma. No patient escaped relapse after autologous stem cell transplantation, and brentuximab vedotin exposure varied. Repertoires were generated with immunoSEQ multiplex PCR, while TCRdb's copy carries only in-frame clones and drops some. The sample carries fewer than 75,000 clones, more than 70% recorded once. Sequences were derived from peripheral blood mononuclear cells (PBMCs), sampled before the second cycle of nivolumab. These receptors all stem from a human donor with classical Hodgkin lymphoma.

The rearrangement joins TRBV5-1 to TRBJ2-2; TRBD1 or TRBD2 may be the D gene (5 bases each). The CDR3 extends over 16 amino acids. The V and J ends lost 0 bases and 0 bases respectively, with 9 bases between them. Germline V gene data show CDR1 as SGHRS and CDR2 as YFSETQ. DNA for the CDR3: TGCGCCAGCAGCTTGGCGGGGCAGCCGAACACCGGGGAGCTGTTTTTT. Translating gives CASSLAGQPNTGELFF. The complete variable domain, with remaining parts taken from reference TRBV5-1 and TRBJ2-2, reads KAGVTQTPRYLIKTRGQQVTLSCSPISGHRSVSWYQQTPGQGLQFLFEYFSETQRNKGNFPGRFSGRQFSNSRSEMNVSTLELGDSALYLCASSLAGQPNTGELFFGEGSRLTVL.

The genes are TRBV5-1 and TRBJ1-3; the D gene is possibly TRBD1 (5 bases). V lost 0 bases to trimming and J lost 0 bases, with 10 bases between them. Germline CDR1 reads SGHRS; CDR2 reads YFSETQ. This CDR3 region has 16 residues. The CDR3 nucleotides read TGCGCCAGCAGCTTGGCGCCGGGACTCTCTGGAAACACCATATATTTT. As protein: CASSLAPGLSGNTIYF.

V is TRBV7-8 and J is TRBJ2-4; 13 bases align to TRBD2. Germline V gives CDR1 SGHVS, CDR2 FQNEAQ. This CDR3 has 21 residues. V dropped 4 bases and J dropped 0; count of bases not matched to a gene: 15. This CDR3 is CASSSYSGTSGVGLAKNIQYF. As DNA, the CDR3 is TGTGCCAGCAGCTCCTACTCTGGGACTAGCGGGGTAGGGTTAGCCAAAAACATTCAGTACTTC.

This clone was observed a single time. The chain recombines TRBV6-1 with TRBJ1-1; D is possibly TRBD1 (5 bases). This CDR3 has 14 amino acids. The germline V gene has CDR1 MNHNS and CDR2 SASEGT. V dropped 3 bases and J dropped 8 bases, with 16 bases sitting between them. CDR3 DNA: TGTGCCAGCAGTGATCTCTCGGGACTGCCAGAAGCTTTCTTT. Its protein product is CASSDLSGLPEAFF.

The chain couples TRBV5-4 to TRBJ2-1; perhaps TRBD2 as D (6 bases). V was pared by 1 base and J by 2 bases, with 10 bases between. CDR3 size: 15 residues. CDR1 and CDR2 (germline): SGHNT, YYREEE (reference sequence). The CDR3 here is CASSLWDFPYNEQFF. The CDR3, as DNA: TGTGCCAGCAGCTTGTGGGACTTCCCCTACAATGAGCAGTTCTTC.

This clone was observed a single time. The rearrangement uses TRBV7-9 and TRBJ2-3; 10 bases are a match to TRBD2. V lost 2 bases, J lost 1 base, and 3 bases stayed unmatched. The CDR3 contains 16 residues. Per germline, CDR1 SEHNR and CDR2 FQNEAQ (reference sequence). CDR3 protein: CASSLRLAGGTDTQYF. Written as DNA, the CDR3 is TGTGCCAGCAGCTTACGGCTAGCGGGGGGCACAGATACGCAGTATTTT.

The V and J genes are TRBV7-9 and TRBJ1-3, with 8 bases fitting TRBD1. Germline CDR1 and CDR2: SEHNR and FQNEAQ (reference sequence). With 4 bases clipped from V and 5 bases from J, the junction kept 7 bases outside the gene matches. The CDR3 extends over 15 amino acids. The CDR3 sequence: CASSSPTGERNTIYF. The CDR3, as DNA: TGTGCCAGCAGCTCGCCGACAGGGGAAAGAAACACCATATATTTT.

V usage is TRBV5-1 and J usage is TRBJ2-1, with 16 bases lining up with TRBD2. The CDR3 contains 17 residues. From germline, CDR1 is SGHRS and CDR2 YFSETQ. The ends lost 4 bases at V and 7 bases at J; junction bases unmatched: 8. The CDR3 sequence is CASSAAGLAGGWNEQFF. The CDR3 DNA sequence: TGCGCCAGCAGCGCAGCGGGACTAGCGGGGGGGTGGAATGAGCAGTTCTTC.